This T cell receptor beta chain was sequenced for a study of CD8 T cells in ankylosing spondylitis (dated by TCRdb to about 2017). About the study as a whole: To find TCR variants linked to disease, the study profiled T cell receptor beta repertoires in ankylosing spondylitis patients and healthy donors. The full study cohort comprised about 25 ankylosing spondylitis patients and over 95 healthy donors. Peripheral blood was sampled, and synovial fluid was additionally collected from ankylosing spondylitis patients.

What the work shows at the level of the full study, not this receptor alone: Blood from ankylosing spondylitis patients appeared to be characterized by a TCR beta motif composed of about eight highly homologous amino acid variants. According to the report, matched synovial fluid samples from ankylosing spondylitis patients were significantly enriched for the disease-linked clones. Some motif variants were previously reported in synovial fluid and blood of reactive arthritis patients, suggesting common disease-initiation mechanisms. A CD8+ phenotype was shown by the disease-linked clones, which were found at relatively low frequencies in peripheral blood.

The germline V gene supplies CDR1 LGHNA and CDR2 YNFKEQ. V ends up 0 bases short and J 3 bases short, with an unmatched junction base count of 7. The CDR3 holds 17 amino acids from the cysteine to the phenylalanine. Only the CDR3 region is kept as DNA, spanning 51 bases read in frame from base 1. This clonotype was detected only a few times. Its antigen specificity is not known. Base quality data are lacking; no much larger clone is found one base away. Sequencing relied on an Illumina HiSeq 2500. TCR beta libraries were prepared by quantitative 5'-RACE with molecular barcodes. On the study's bioinformatics: A new computational method based on a probabilistic model of VDJ rearrangement was used to identify disease-linked TCR variants. Clones were called with MiXCR by TCRdb after fastp trimmed the public reads at Q25, and only in-frame beta chains were retained. Records with the same CDR3 protein are collapsed into one entry carrying the most frequent genes and DNA. For this entry, the V and J calls and clone size follow TCRdb and not the study's own pipeline. For this sample the table gives about 220,000 distinct CDR3 sequences, of which about 17% were detected only once. The biggest ten clones account for about two fifths of the sample.

The origin of this receptor is a male donor with ankylosing spondylitis. The sequenced material came from blood, either unsorted or a sorted T cell fraction (not recorded which). The chain is encoded by TRBV4-2 joined to TRBJ2-3; TRBD2 matches 9 bases in the middle. The CDR3 here reads CASSQDPASGMTDTQYF. Read as DNA, the sequence is TGTGCCAGCAGCCAAGATCCGGCTAGCGGGATGACAGATACGCAGTATTTT.